Presented here are 32 T cell receptor beta chains from one specimen sequenced in a study of cytomegalovirus exposure and HLA in healthy donors (TCRdb year 2017). Library creation used the immunoSEQ multiplex PCR assay. A mixture of 60 forward primers for TCR Vbeta segments and 13 reverse primers for TCR Jbeta segments was used in the multiplex PCR. In TCRdb, the immuneACCESS table is reduced to in-frame sequences with V and J assigned. These tables do not hold every clone; where another copy was compared, an unresolved V gene accounts for under half, and the others remain unexplained. The table for this sample lists about 140,000 clones; 75% of them were counted only once. The ten largest clones add up to more than 2.5% of the sample. Sequencing was carried out using PBMCs. The receptors derive from a man aged 40-55 years in good health and CMV-seronegative.

The chain recombines TRBV9 with TRBJ2-3, with a possible D match to TRBD1 (6 bases). The CDR3 spans 14 residues. V lost 5 bases and J lost 3, with 13 bases in between. Germline V CDR1 and CDR2: SGDLS, YYNGEE. The CDR3 here is CASSPGQRTDTQYF. The DNA for the CDR3 is TGTGCCAGCAGTCCGGGACAAAGAACAGATACGCAGTATTTT.

This clone occurred a few times. The rearrangement joins TRBV4-1 to TRBJ1-2; D is unclear. This CDR3 spans 14 amino acids. Germline CDR1 is MGHRA and CDR2 is YSYEKL. The V gene lost 1 base and the J gene lost 3 bases, with 9 bases spanning the gap. CDR3 nucleotides: TGCGCCAGCAGCCAAGGAAGCATTTACTATGGCTACACCTTC. This encodes CASSQGSIYYGYTF.

CDR3 nucleotides: TGTGCCAGCAGTGAAGCGGGACAAGACGCAGATACGCAGTATTTT. Amino acids: CASSEAGQDADTQYF. The V and J genes are TRBV2 and TRBJ2-3; tentative D call: TRBD1 (6 bases). V lost 0 bases and J 4 bases, leaving 11 bases between the germline ends. The germline gives CDR1 SNHLY, CDR2 FYNNEI. The CDR3 length is 15 residues.

This sequence joins TRBV2 and TRBJ1-4, with 9 positions matching TRBD1. The V gene's germline CDR1 is SNHLY and CDR2 FYNNEI. V shed 0 bases, J shed 7 bases, and the junction held 6 bases outside the gene matches. The CDR3 sequence is 16 residues long. The CDR3 reads CASSEAAGQGGEKLFF. In DNA form, the CDR3 reads TGTGCCAGCAGTGAAGCCGCGGGACAGGGTGGTGAAAAACTGTTTTTT. The full variable domain, its missing parts supplied by reference TRBV2 and TRBJ1-4, is EPEVTQTPSHQVTQMGQEVILRCVPISNHLYFYWYRQILGQKVEFLVSFYNNEISEKSEIFDDQFSVERPDGSNFTLKIRSTKLEDSAMYFCASSEAAGQGGEKLFFGSGTQLSVL.

This clone appeared a few times. The chain joins TRBV5-1 to TRBJ1-6, with TRBD1 matching 8 bases. This CDR3 region has 15 residues. V was clipped by 4 bases and J by 5 bases; unmatched bases: 5. Germline-derived CDR1 and CDR2 are SGHRS and YFSETQ. The CDR3 loop is CASSTQGAHNSPLHF. In DNA, the CDR3 is TGCGCCAGCAGCACCCAGGGGGCCCATAATTCACCCCTCCACTTT.

The chain combines TRBV7-6 with TRBJ1-5, with TRBD1 matching 12 bases. V gave up 4 bases and J gave up 0 bases; unmatched junction bases: 7. This CDR3 is built from 18 residues. Germline V gene data show CDR1 as SGHVS and CDR2 as FNYEAQ. The DNA for the CDR3 is TGTGCCAGCAGCTCCGGGACAGGGGGCGCTTTTAGCAATCAGCCCCAGCATTTT. Protein sequence: CASSSGTGGAFSNQPQHF. Complete variable domain (other parts from reference TRBV7-6 and TRBJ1-5): GAGVSQSPRYKVTKRGQDVALRCDPISGHVSLYWYRQALGQGPEFLTYFNYEAQQDKSGLPNDRFSAERPEGSISTLTIQRTEQRDSAMYRCASSSGTGGAFSNQPQHFGDGTRLSIL.

This clone occurred once. This chain connects TRBV11-3 to TRBJ1-1; 11 positions agree with TRBD1. The germline V gene encodes CDR1 SGHNT and CDR2 YENEEA. Trimming at V came to 6 bases and at J to 2 bases, leaving 5 bases not matched to a gene. The CDR3 extends over 15 amino acids. The CDR3 nucleotides read TGTGCCAGCAGTTCCGGGACAGGGGGTAACACTGAAGCTTTCTTT. Its protein product is CASSSGTGGNTEAFF.

The chain recombines TRBV6-5 with TRBJ1-4; 7 bases are a match to TRBD1. Germline trimming cut 5 bases from V and 8 bases from J; bases unmatched to any gene: 8. The CDR3 is 14 amino acids. Per germline, CDR1 MNHEY and CDR2 SVGAGI. This chain's CDR3 is CASSEDRVREKLFF. In nucleotides, the CDR3 is TGTGCCAGCAGTGAAGACAGGGTTAGGGAAAAACTGTTTTTT.

V and J are TRBV27 and TRBJ2-2, with 7 nucleotides matching TRBD1. Looked up from germline, CDR1 is MNHEY and CDR2 is SMNVEV (reference sequence). The CDR3 contains 16 residues. V lost 2 bases, J lost 5 bases, and 8 bases stayed unmatched. As DNA, the CDR3 is TGTGCCAGCAGTTTACCAAATAACAGGGGAACCGGGGAGCTGTTTTTT. Amino acids: CASSLPNNRGTGELFF.

This sequence joins TRBV29-1 and TRBJ2-3; D is unclear. V shed 3 bases and J shed 2 bases, with 6 bases lying between them. Germline loops: CDR1 SQVTM, CDR2 ANQGSEA. This CDR3 spans 12 amino acids. The chain's CDR3 is CSVEGATDTQYF. Here the CDR3 DNA reads TGCAGCGTTGAGGGCGCCACAGATACGCAGTATTTT.

V gene TRBV15 combines with J gene TRBJ2-7; TRBD1 matches 8 bases. The length of the CDR3 is 15 residues. Germline values: CDR1 LNHNV, CDR2 YYDKDF (reference sequence). After removal of 4 bases from V and 2 bases from J, the junction contained 7 bases not matched to a gene. Written as DNA, the CDR3 is TGTGCCACCAGCAAGACAGGGGTTACTGCCTACGAGCAGTACTTC. It is translated as CATSKTGVTAYEQYF.

The rearrangement links TRBV5-1 to TRBJ1-5; 7 bases are a match to TRBD1. The germline V gene has CDR1 SGHRS and CDR2 YFSETQ. The CDR3 runs to 15 residues. V was pared by 0 bases and J by 6 bases, with 6 bases of the junction left unmatched. The CDR3 DNA follows: TGCGCCAGCAGCTTGGGGGACAGCCAAGGTCAGCCCCAGCATTTT. This sequence encodes CASSLGDSQGQPQHF.

Written as DNA, the CDR3 is TGTGCCAGCAGTTTAGGGGGAGGGAAGGGTCAGCCCCAGCATTTT. It codes for CASSLGGGKGQPQHF. This sequence joins TRBV27 and TRBJ1-5; weak D call: TRBD1 (5 bases). The V and J ends lost 2 bases and 6 bases respectively, with 14 bases between them. CDR1 and CDR2 (germline): MNHEY, SMNVEV (reference sequence). This CDR3 comprises 15 residues.

The chain is built from TRBV4-1 and TRBJ2-7, with 7 bases fitting TRBD1. In germline, CDR1 is MGHRA, CDR2 YSYEKL. V gave up 3 bases and J gave up 2 bases; unmatched junction bases: 7. The CDR3 loop spans 15 amino acids. The CDR3 sequence is CASSHQVTGPYEQYF. CDR3 coding DNA: TGCGCCAGCAGCCATCAGGTGACAGGGCCCTACGAGCAGTACTTC.

The chain is built from TRBV7-3 and TRBJ1-2; D might be TRBD1 (5 bases). The CDR3 is 12 amino acids. Germline loops: CDR1 SGHTA, CDR2 FQGTGA. The V gene lost 6 bases and the J gene lost 6 bases, with 11 bases spanning the gap. The CDR3 region is CASSYRQNGYTF. CDR3 nucleotides: TGTGCCAGCAGTTATCGACAGAATGGCTACACCTTC.

This chain connects TRBV28 to TRBJ2-3; the match to TRBD2 covers 10 bases. J was trimmed by 8 bases and V by 6 bases; bases with no gene match: 20. This CDR3 contains 18 residues. Germline CDR1 MDHEN, CDR2 SYDVKM. The CDR3 loop is CASSLAQRGGSRYGTQYF. CDR3 sequence (DNA): TGTGCCAGCAGCCTTGCCCAGCGGGGGGGCTCTAGGTACGGTACGCAGTATTTT.

This clone was picked up a small number of times. The CDR3 nucleotides are TGTGCCAGCAACCAATGGAGTTCCTCCTACGAGCAGTACTTC. Translated: CASNQWSSSYEQYF. The chain joins TRBV6-6 to TRBJ2-7; D is ambiguous. Trimming stripped 7 bases from V and 0 bases from J, with 13 bases between. This CDR3 has 14 residues. The germline V gene has CDR1 MNHNY and CDR2 SVGAGI (reference sequence).

CDR3 sequence: CASSLRGWAPTGELFF. In nucleotides, the CDR3 is TGTGCCAGCAGCTTGCGGGGGTGGGCCCCGACCGGGGAGCTGTTTTTT. V is TRBV11-3 and J is TRBJ2-2; TRBD2 matches at 7 bases. CDR1 is SGHNT and CDR2 is YENEEA in the germline V gene. This CDR3 has 16 residues. Trimming cost V 3 bases and J 5 bases; bases outside gene matches: 9.

This clone was recorded a few times. The V gene is TRBV9, the J gene TRBJ1-6; TRBD1 agrees at 8 bases. Germline V gene sequence: CDR1 SGDLS, CDR2 YYNGEE. The CDR3 covers 13 residues. With V trimmed by 3 bases and J by 9 bases, 2 bases remained unmatched. This CDR3 is CASSGTGLSPLHF. In DNA, the CDR3 is TGTGCCAGCAGCGGGACAGGGCTTTCACCCCTCCACTTT.

The chain joins TRBV5-6 to TRBJ2-1; TRBD2 might be the D (7 bases). In germline, CDR1 is SGHDT, CDR2 YYEEEE. V was trimmed by 0 bases and J by 7 bases, leaving 17 bases between them. There are 16 residues in the CDR3. The CDR3 bases are TGTGCCAGCAGCTTGGGTGGGGGTCGGGGGGCGAATGAGCAGTTCTTC. Translated: CASSLGGGRGANEQFF. Filled out from reference TRBV5-6 and TRBJ2-1, the complete variable domain reads DAGVTQSPTHLIKTRGQQVTLRCSPKSGHDTVSWYQQALGQGPQFIFQYYEEEERQRGNFPDRFSGHQFPNYSSELNVNALLLGDSALYLCASSLGGGRGANEQFFGPGTRLTVL.

In this sample, this clone turned up once. V usage is TRBV6-1 and J usage is TRBJ2-5; D uncertain. The CDR3 is made up of 16 amino acids. Germline CDR1 and CDR2: MNHNS and SASEGT. V was trimmed by 1 base and J by 5 bases, leaving 17 bases between them. CDR3 DNA sequence: TGTGCCAGCAGTGAAGATAGTGGATACTTGCGGGAGACCCAGTACTTC. This codes for CASSEDSGYLRETQYF.

The chain employs TRBV5-4 and TRBJ2-1; the D is unclear. V was shortened by 0 bases and J by 2 bases, with 3 bases between the two germline ends. This CDR3 region has 13 residues. The germline gives CDR1 SGHNT, CDR2 YYREEE (reference sequence). The CDR3, as DNA: TGTGCCAGCAGCTTGGCCACCTACAATGAGCAGTTCTTC. It yields the protein CASSLATYNEQFF. The whole variable domain, remainder taken from reference TRBV5-4 and TRBJ2-1, is ETGVTQSPTHLIKTRGQQVTLRCSSQSGHNTVSWYQQALGQGPQFIFQYYREEENGRGNFPPRFSGLQFPNYSSELNVNALELDDSALYLCASSLATYNEQFFGPGTRLTVL.

The J gene is TRBJ1-5, the V gene TRBV19; TRBD1 aligns across 8 bases. The CDR3 sequence is 15 residues long. Trimming took 7 bases from V and 7 from J; bases not matched to a gene: 12. The germline CDR1 and CDR2 sequences are LNHDA and SQIVND (reference sequence). The CDR3 coding sequence is TGTGCCAGTACGCCAGCGACAGGGGCGGTACAGCCCCAGCATTTT. It codes for CASTPATGAVQPQHF.

The chain carries TRBV19 and TRBJ2-1, with D tentatively TRBD2 (6 bases). From germline, CDR1 is LNHDA and CDR2 SQIVND (reference sequence). V dropped 1 base and J dropped 3 bases, with 16 bases sitting between them. The CDR3 loop spans 17 amino acids. This chain's CDR3 is CASSIGAGSGSYNEQFF. The CDR3 coding sequence is TGTGCCAGTAGTATAGGGGCGGGATCGGGGAGCTACAATGAGCAGTTCTTC.

J is TRBJ2-3 and V is TRBV30; D may be TRBD1 (6 bases). This CDR3 contains 15 residues. Germline assignment: CDR1 GTSNPN and CDR2 SVGIG (reference sequence). The ends were cut back, 4 bases at V and 2 bases at J, with 16 bases in the middle. CDR3 residues: CAWTPPGVITDTQYF. The CDR3 nucleotides read TGTGCCTGGACTCCCCCAGGGGTAATCACAGATACGCAGTATTTT.

This clone was detected only a few times. V gene TRBV19 combines with J gene TRBJ1-3; 10 bases align to TRBD1. Germline V gives CDR1 LNHDA, CDR2 SQIVND (reference sequence). J was trimmed by 7 bases and V by 5 bases; bases with no gene match: 11. The CDR3 consists of 16 residues. The CDR3 region is CASSWPGTGDGNTIYF. The CDR3 nucleotides are TGTGCCAGTAGTTGGCCAGGGACAGGGGATGGCAACACCATATATTTT.

This sequence joins TRBV6-5 and TRBJ2-7, with 10 bases matching TRBD2. Unmatched junction bases numbered 5, after V lost 6 bases and J lost 3 bases. The CDR3 totals 14 residues. Germline CDR1 is MNHEY and CDR2 is SVGAGI. CDR3 amino acids: CASRYTSGVYEQYF. CDR3 DNA: TGTGCCAGCAGGTACACTAGCGGGGTCTACGAGCAGTACTTC.

The chain joins TRBV2 to TRBJ2-7, with D possibly matching TRBD1 (6 bases). The germline V gene has CDR1 SNHLY and CDR2 FYNNEI. V was trimmed by 7 bases and J by 5 bases, leaving 18 bases between them. This CDR3 spans 14 amino acids. The DNA for the CDR3 is TGTGCCAGCATTTTCACAGGGTTAGTCAACGAGCAGTACTTC. Amino acids: CASIFTGLVNEQYF.

This chain joins TRBV11-1 and TRBJ2-5; TRBD2 aligns across 8 bases. V lost 8 bases to trimming and J lost 2 bases; unmatched junction nucleotides: 4. CDR1 and CDR2 (germline): SGHAT, FQDESV (reference sequence). This CDR3 is 13 amino acids long. CDR3 protein: CASRASGQETQYF. CDR3 sequence (DNA): TGTGCCAGCCGTGCTAGCGGGCAAGAGACCCAGTACTTC.

The chain carries TRBV6-5 and TRBJ2-1; 7 nucleotides agree with TRBD2. The J segment lost 10 bases and the V segment lost 9 bases, leaving 12 bases of the junction unmatched. CDR1 and CDR2 (germline): MNHEY, SVGAGI. This CDR3 spans 13 amino acids. CDR3 in DNA: TGTGCCAGTCTTGGGGGGGGGAGGACCGAGCAGTTCTTC. This translates into CASLGGGRTEQFF.

This CDR3 is CASSLGWSNTGELFF. As DNA, the CDR3 is TGCGCCAGCAGCCTCGGGTGGTCGAACACCGGGGAGCTGTTTTTT. The chain recombines TRBV5-1 with TRBJ2-2; D not certain. Trimming took off 4 bases at V and 0 bases at J, with 10 bases between the two ends. The CDR3 spans 15 residues. Germline CDR1 is SGHRS and CDR2 is YFSETQ.

The V gene is TRBV5-1, the J gene TRBJ2-3, with 8 bases lining up with TRBD1. The V gene's germline CDR1 is SGHRS and CDR2 YFSETQ. The CDR3 extends over 14 amino acids. V was pared by 4 bases and J by 3 bases, with 4 bases of the junction left unmatched. The CDR3 loop reads CASSVGQGTDTQYF. In DNA, the CDR3 is TGCGCCAGCAGCGTAGGACAGGGTACAGATACGCAGTATTTT. Full variable domain (rest looked up from reference TRBV5-1 and TRBJ2-3): KAGVTQTPRYLIKTRGQQVTLSCSPISGHRSVSWYQQTPGQGLQFLFEYFSETQRNKGNFPGRFSGRQFSNSRSEMNVSTLELGDSALYLCASSVGQGTDTQYFGPGTRLTVL.